The 31 T cell receptor beta chains reported below all come from one sample, sequenced in a study of T cell responses to AZD1222 COVID-19 vaccine. TCRdb keeps only in-frame clones here, not all; method: immunoSEQ multiplex PCR. This sample yields approximately 110,000 clones, of which more than 80% are seen a single time; less than 5.5% belongs to the top ten. Sequences were derived from peripheral blood, sampled 28 days after the second AZD1222 dose. These TCRs come from an adult who received the AZD1222 COVID-19 vaccine.

The CDR3 protein is CASGRDRGIQETQYF. CDR3 in DNA: TGTGCCAGCGGGAGGGACAGGGGGATCCAAGAGACCCAGTACTTC. The chain recombines TRBV19 with TRBJ2-5; TRBD1 matches 11 bases. Germline CDR1 reads LNHDA; CDR2 reads SQIVND (reference sequence). This CDR3 is built from 15 residues. After removal of 9 bases from V and 1 base from J, the junction contained 7 bases not matched to a gene.

This clone was seen only a few times. V is TRBV7-8 and J is TRBJ1-5; D is unresolved. CDR3 length: 16 residues. Looked up from germline, CDR1 is SGHVS and CDR2 is FQNEAQ. Trimming left V 5 bases short and J 4 bases short, with 18 bases between. This CDR3 reads CASSPRPGAGNQPQHF. The DNA for the CDR3 is TGTGCCAGCAGCCCCCGGCCGGGAGCGGGGAATCAGCCCCAGCATTTT.

This chain links TRBV27 with TRBJ1-1; possible D gene TRBD1, 5 bases. Looked up from germline, CDR1 is MNHEY and CDR2 is SMNVEV (reference sequence). V was trimmed by 2 bases and J by 1 base, leaving 8 bases between them. The CDR3 extends over 14 amino acids. DNA for the CDR3: TGTGCCAGCAGTTTACGGGGGGGGAACACTGAAGCTTTCTTT. Protein product: CASSLRGGNTEAFF.

J is TRBJ1-3 and V is TRBV15; perhaps TRBD1 as D (5 bases). Trimming stripped 0 bases from V and 0 bases from J, with 9 bases between. CDR1 is LNHNV and CDR2 is YYDKDF in the germline V gene (reference sequence). CDR3 size: 16 residues. This chain's CDR3 is CATSRDETVSGNTIYF. DNA for the CDR3: TGTGCCACCAGCAGAGATGAGACAGTCTCTGGAAACACCATATATTTT.

This rearrangement joins TRBV10-3 to TRBJ1-5; possible D gene TRBD1, 5 bases. Germline CDR1 reads ENHRY; CDR2 reads SYGVKD. The CDR3 is 14 residues long. The V end lost 4 bases, the J end lost 1 base, and 8 bases lay between the germline ends. The CDR3, as DNA: TGTGCCATCAGTGTCGGACAAAGCAATCAGCCCCAGCATTTT. Translation gives CAISVGQSNQPQHF.

This sequence joins TRBV6-5 and TRBJ1-4; a possible D gene is TRBD1 (6 bases). V lost 8 bases, J lost 8 bases, and 12 bases lay in between. The germline gives CDR1 MNHEY, CDR2 SVGAGI. The CDR3 loop spans 12 amino acids. CDR3 loop: CASGTRGEKLFF. CDR3 coding DNA: TGTGCCAGCGGGACACGAGGGGAAAAACTGTTTTTT.

This chain joins TRBV2 and TRBJ1-3; weak D call: TRBD1 (5 bases). The CDR3 has 16 residues. V was shortened by 2 bases and J by 2 bases, with 13 bases between the two germline ends. Germline CDR1 is SNHLY and CDR2 is FYNNEI. CDR3 amino acids: CASSEQGATAGNTIYF. As DNA, the CDR3 is TGTGCCAGCAGTGAACAGGGAGCAACGGCTGGAAACACCATATATTTT.

This rearrangement joins TRBV2 to TRBJ1-5; the D is unclear. Germline V gene sequence: CDR1 SNHLY, CDR2 FYNNEI. This CDR3 spans 13 amino acids. V was clipped by 5 bases and J by 5 bases, with 10 bases between them. The CDR3 DNA is TGTGCCAGCAGTAAGACACCTTATCAGCCCCAGCATTTT. It yields the protein CASSKTPYQPQHF.

A single count supports this clone. The genes are TRBV5-1 and TRBJ1-4, with D possibly being TRBD1 (5 bases). V was pared by 2 bases and J by 5 bases, with 13 bases between. CDR1 is SGHRS, CDR2 YFSETQ, per germline. This CDR3 spans 15 amino acids. Here the CDR3 reads CASSFWGGVNEKLFF. For the CDR3, the DNA is TGCGCCAGCAGCTTTTGGGGCGGGGTGAATGAAAAACTGTTTTTT. Full variable domain (missing parts from reference TRBV5-1 and TRBJ1-4): KAGVTQTPRYLIKTRGQQVTLSCSPISGHRSVSWYQQTPGQGLQFLFEYFSETQRNKGNFPGRFSGRQFSNSRSEMNVSTLELGDSALYLCASSFWGGVNEKLFFGSGTQLSVL.

This chain uses TRBV6-1 with TRBJ1-3; D gene uncertain. In germline, CDR1 is MNHNS, CDR2 SASEGT. The ends were cut back, 1 base at V and 4 bases at J, with 11 bases in the middle. This CDR3 has 15 residues. The CDR3 DNA reads as TGTGCCAGCAGTGAAGGAGGGAAAGTAGGAAACACCATATATTTT. Protein sequence: CASSEGGKVGNTIYF.

The chain is built from TRBV24-1 and TRBJ1-5; a possible D gene is TRBD1 (5 bases). V was clipped by 4 bases and J by 7 bases, with 7 bases between them. CDR1 and CDR2 from the germline V gene are KGHDR and SFDVKD. The CDR3 is made up of 12 amino acids. The CDR3, as DNA: TGTGCCACCAGTGAGGGGGGACAGCCCCAGCATTTT. The encoded protein is CATSEGGQPQHF.

The rearrangement uses TRBV27 and TRBJ2-1, with D perhaps given as TRBD1 or TRBD2 (5 bases each). CDR1 MNHEY and CDR2 SMNVEV come from the germline V gene (reference sequence). There are 18 residues in the CDR3. V lost 0 bases, J lost 4 bases, and 19 bases lay in between. The CDR3 spells CASSLSPGGGLDYNEQFF. DNA for the CDR3: TGTGCCAGCAGTTTATCGCCCGGTGGGGGTCTAGATTACAATGAGCAGTTCTTC.

V gene TRBV7-2 combines with J gene TRBJ2-5; 7 bases are shared with TRBD2. Trimming removed 5 bases from V and 9 bases from J; junction bases left unmatched: 12. Germline V CDR1 and CDR2: SGHTA, FQGNSA. The CDR3 loop spans 14 amino acids. The CDR3 loop reads CASSRWGGAAAQYF. DNA for the CDR3: TGTGCCAGCAGCCGTTGGGGAGGGGCTGCGGCCCAGTACTTC.

The rearrangement links TRBV7-8 to TRBJ1-4, with D perhaps TRBD1 (5 bases). The ends were cut back, 2 bases at V and 7 bases at J, with 17 bases in the middle. This CDR3 is built from 16 residues. CDR1 is SGHVS and CDR2 is FQNEAQ in the germline V gene. CDR3 DNA sequence: TGTGCCAGCAGCTTACAAGGGACGATTTTTACTGAAAAACTGTTTTTT. This codes for CASSLQGTIFTEKLFF. The variable domain in full, with the rest retrieved from reference TRBV7-8 and TRBJ1-4, is GAGVSQSPRYKVAKRGQDVALRCDPISGHVSLFWYQQALGQGPEFLTYFQNEAQLDKSGLPSDRFFAERPEGSVSTLKIQRTQQEDSAVYLCASSLQGTIFTEKLFFGSGTQLSVL.

This chain links TRBV6-1 with TRBJ1-1, with D possibly TRBD1 on 5 matching bases. The CDR3 is made up of 15 amino acids. The germline V and J ends were trimmed by 3 bases and 4 bases, with 15 bases remaining between them. Germline values: CDR1 MNHNS, CDR2 SASEGT. The CDR3 nucleotides are TGTGCCAGCAGTGACCAGGGTAGGGTTGTCACTGAAGCTTTCTTT. This encodes CASSDQGRVVTEAFF.

This clone has just a few counts. The J gene is TRBJ2-7, the V gene TRBV3-1 (or the pseudogene TRBV3-2); no clear D. V was pared by 0 bases and J by 9 bases, with 9 bases between. The CDR3 covers 12 residues. CDR1 is LGHDT, CDR2 YNNKEL, per germline (reference sequence). This CDR3 is CASSQEAQGQYF. The CDR3, as DNA: TGTGCCAGCAGCCAAGAAGCCCAAGGGCAGTACTTC.

This rearrangement joins TRBV5-1 to TRBJ2-7, with 7 bases matching TRBD1. Germline loops: CDR1 SGHRS, CDR2 YFSETQ. The CDR3 is 14 amino acids. Trimming took 3 bases from V and 1 from J; bases not matched to a gene: 4. In DNA form, the CDR3 reads TGCGCCAGCAGCTACAGGGGCGCATCCTACGAGCAGTACTTC. Amino acids: CASSYRGASYEQYF. Looking up the rest from reference TRBV5-1 and TRBJ2-7 gives the full variable domain: KAGVTQTPRYLIKTRGQQVTLSCSPISGHRSVSWYQQTPGQGLQFLFEYFSETQRNKGNFPGRFSGRQFSNSRSEMNVSTLELGDSALYLCASSYRGASYEQYFGPGTRLTVT.

This chain links TRBV4-1 with TRBJ2-7; the D call may be TRBD1 or TRBD2 (6 bases each). The germline V gene encodes CDR1 MGHRA and CDR2 YSYEKL. The V gene lost 1 base and the J gene lost 4 bases, with 17 bases spanning the gap. This CDR3 comprises 16 residues. The CDR3: CASSQGQEGVKYEQYF. In DNA, the CDR3 is TGCGCCAGCAGCCAAGGCCAGGAGGGGGTGAAATACGAGCAGTACTTC.

V is TRBV21-1 and J is TRBJ2-7. TRBV21-1 is assigned pseudogene status. The CDR3 runs 15 residues. The CDR3 bases are TGTGCCAGCACTGCCAAGCCCTTTCGGCTACACGAGCAGTACTTC. Translated: CASTAKPFRLHEQYF.

CDR3 nucleotides: TGTGCCAGCAGCTCCCCGGGCCACGGGGATGAAAAACTGTTTTTT. Its protein is CASSSPGHGDEKLFF. The V call is TRBV7-9, the J call TRBJ1-4; D unresolved. The length of the CDR3 is 15 residues. The germline gives CDR1 SEHNR, CDR2 FQNEAQ (reference sequence). Trimming took 4 bases from V and 6 from J, leaving 15 bases between them.

This clone occurred once. This chain connects TRBV3-1 (or the pseudogene TRBV3-2) to TRBJ1-6; 7 bases agree with TRBD1. The CDR3 covers 16 residues. J was trimmed by 5 bases and V by 7 bases; bases with no gene match: 11. Germline V CDR1 and CDR2: LGHDT, YNNKEL (reference sequence). The CDR3 nucleotides are TGTGCCAGCATCCAGAAGGGGGCTGGGGATAATTCACCCCTCCACTTT. This gives the protein CASIQKGAGDNSPLHF.

This sequence joins TRBV24-1 and TRBJ2-2; tentatively, D is TRBD2 (6 bases). V lost 8 bases, J lost 0 bases, and 9 bases lay in between. In germline, CDR1 is KGHDR, CDR2 SFDVKD. The CDR3 totals 14 residues. The CDR3: CATIGGANTGELFF. For the CDR3, the DNA is TGTGCCACCATCGGAGGGGCGAACACCGGGGAGCTGTTTTTT.

This sequence joins TRBV11-1 and TRBJ1-1; 7 bases agree with TRBD1. The CDR3 spans 15 residues. CDR1 SGHAT and CDR2 FQDESV come from the germline V gene (reference sequence). J gave up 1 base and V 5 bases, and 7 bases lay outside the gene matches. CDR3 nucleotides: TGTGCCAGCAGCCCCGAGGGACAGCCGAACACTGAAGCTTTCTTT. Amino acid sequence: CASSPEGQPNTEAFF.

Regarding this clone: At the DNA level, this CDR3 is encoded by other sequences in the same sample as well. In DNA, the CDR3 is TGCAGCTCAGGGGTTCGAGAGACCCAGTACTTC. Translating gives CSSGVRETQYF. This chain links TRBV29-1 with TRBJ2-5; possible D gene TRBD1, 6 bases. CDR3 length equals 11 residues. Looked up from germline, CDR1 is SQVTM and CDR2 is ANQGSEA. V lost 8 bases to trimming and J lost 4 bases, with 11 bases between them.

The chain has TRBV3-1 (or the pseudogene TRBV3-2) and TRBJ1-2; D may be TRBD1 (5 bases). The germline gives CDR1 LGHDT, CDR2 YNNKEL (reference sequence). This CDR3 has 20 residues. Trimming removed 4 bases at V and 0 bases at J, with 27 bases between. The CDR3 loop reads CASSPASRLMGGPTNYGYTF. CDR3 coding DNA: TGTGCCAGCAGCCCCGCTTCCCGATTGATGGGGGGACCAACTAACTATGGCTACACCTTC.

The J gene is TRBJ1-4, the V gene TRBV18; D uncertain. Trimming shortened V by 5 bases and J by 0 bases, and 4 bases separated the two germline ends. CDR3 length equals 13 residues. The germline V gene has CDR1 KGHSH and CDR2 LQKENI. The CDR3 sequence: CASSSATNEKLFF. The CDR3 DNA reads as TGTGCCAGCTCATCCGCAACTAATGAAAAACTGTTTTTT.

J is TRBJ1-2 and V is TRBV19, with 8 bases fitting TRBD1. The V gene's germline CDR1 is LNHDA and CDR2 SQIVND (reference sequence). This CDR3 is 14 amino acids long. Losses at the gene ends were 9 bases for V and 6 bases for J; bases not matched to a gene: 12. The CDR3 nucleotides read TGTGCCAGCATGAGCGACAGGGGATTGGATGGCTACACCTTC. Translated: CASMSDRGLDGYTF.

The chain is built from TRBV10-2 and TRBJ1-4; no firm D call. The CDR3 is 13 residues long. Trimming removed 4 bases from V and 7 bases from J, with 10 bases in between. Germline V CDR1 and CDR2: WSHSY, SAAADI. The CDR3 loop reads CASSGQVREKLFF. For the CDR3, the DNA is TGCGCCAGCAGTGGGCAGGTCCGTGAAAAACTGTTTTTT.

The CDR3 spells CASSPPGDGNQPQHF. The DNA for the CDR3 is TGTGCCAGCTCACCACCAGGGGACGGCAATCAGCCCCAGCATTTT. The chain carries TRBV18 and TRBJ1-5, with D possibly being TRBD1 (5 bases). The CDR3 is made up of 15 amino acids. Germline V lookup: CDR1 KGHSH, CDR2 LQKENI. V gave up 0 bases and J gave up 2 bases, with 8 bases separating them. The full variable domain, in which reference TRBV18 and TRBJ1-5 provide the parts outside the CDR3, is NAGVMQNPRHLVRRRGQEARLRCSPMKGHSHVYWYRQLPEEGLKFMVYLQKENIIDESGMPKERFSAEFPKEGPSILRIQQVVRGDSAAYFCASSPPGDGNQPQHFGDGTRLSIL.

This clone was picked up a small number of times. V gene TRBV6-5 combines with J gene TRBJ1-3, with TRBD1 matching over 8 bases. This CDR3 has 12 residues. Losses at the gene ends were 9 bases for V and 8 bases for J; bases not matched to a gene: 6. The germline V gene has CDR1 MNHEY and CDR2 SVGAGI. The CDR3 is CASGQGGYTIYF. CDR3 nucleotide sequence: TGTGCCAGTGGACAGGGCGGGTACACCATATATTTT.

This clone was found once. The V gene is TRBV9, the J gene TRBJ1-2; the match to TRBD1 covers 7 bases. The CDR3 length is 14 residues. Unmatched junction bases numbered 6, after V lost 3 bases and J lost 4 bases. The germline V gene has CDR1 SGDLS and CDR2 YYNGEE. The DNA for the CDR3 is TGTGCCAGCAGCGCCCTAGGGGGCCCCTATGGCTACACCTTC. Amino acid sequence: CASSALGGPYGYTF.